This TCR beta chain came from a study of blood T cell repertoires in COVID-19. Across the whole study: Samples of COVID-19 (acute and convalescent) were obtained from the United States, Italy and Spain.

Authors' methods: Amplified reference gene primers provided the basis for estimating nucleated cell counts. The method was immunoSEQ multiplex PCR; TCRdb's version includes in-frame clones alone and lacks a portion of them. V and J calls and clone size are given by that table; D and trimming were obtained from the DNA. The sample shows some 180,000 clones, about four fifths of them seen only once. Germline V gene data show CDR1 as LNHNV and CDR2 as YYDKDF (reference sequence). The CDR3 totals 12 residues. The V and J ends lost 5 bases and 3 bases, in that order; junction bases with no gene match: 0. The chain combines TRBV15 with TRBJ2-7, with 8 bases fitting TRBD1. The TCR sequence derives from a woman of 80 years or more with acute or convalescent COVID-19. Sequencing input: peripheral blood. CDR3 amino acids: CATSGQGYEQYF. The DNA for the CDR3 is TGTGCCACCAGCGGACAGGGCTACGAGCAGTACTTC.